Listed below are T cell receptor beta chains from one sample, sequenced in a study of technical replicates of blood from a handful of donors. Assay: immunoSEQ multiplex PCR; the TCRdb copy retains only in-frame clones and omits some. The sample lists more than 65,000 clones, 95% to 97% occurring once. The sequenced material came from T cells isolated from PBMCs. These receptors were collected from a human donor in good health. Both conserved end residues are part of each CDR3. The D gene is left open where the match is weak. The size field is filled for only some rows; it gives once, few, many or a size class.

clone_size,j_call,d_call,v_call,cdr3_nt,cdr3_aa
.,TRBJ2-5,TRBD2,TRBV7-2,TGTGCCAGCAGCTTAGATCCGGGGGGAGAGACCCAGTACTTC,CASSLDPGGETQYF
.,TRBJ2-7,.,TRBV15,TGTGCCACCAGCAGAGCCTACAGGAACGAGCAGTACTTC,CATSRAYRNEQYF
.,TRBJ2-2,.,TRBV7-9,TGTGCCAGTCCTCTTGACTCGGGATACACCGGGGAGCTGTTTTTT,CASPLDSGYTGELFF
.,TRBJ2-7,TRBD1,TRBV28,TGTGCCAGCAGTATGGGACAGGGGTCCGAGCAGTACTTC,CASSMGQGSEQYF
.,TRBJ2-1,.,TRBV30,TGTGCCTGGAGTGTACCGGATGAGCAGTTCTTC,CAWSVPDEQFF
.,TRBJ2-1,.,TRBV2,TGTGCCAGCAGTGAAGGAGCTAGCGCCAATGAGCAGTTCTTC,CASSEGASANEQFF
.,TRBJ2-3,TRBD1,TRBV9,TGTGCCAGCAGCGTAGAGGTCTTTAAAATGGGACAGTTCCCAGATACGCAGTATTTT,CASSVEVFKMGQFPDTQYF
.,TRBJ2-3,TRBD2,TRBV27,TGTGCCAGCACCACGGGGGGTAATACAGATACGCAGTATTTT,CASTTGGNTDTQYF
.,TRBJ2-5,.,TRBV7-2,TGTGCCAGCAGCTCCCCAGGGATAGAGACCCAGTACTTC,CASSSPGIETQYF
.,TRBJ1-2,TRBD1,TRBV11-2,TGTGCCAGCAGCCCTGGATTACAGGGGTGGTATGGCTACACCTTC,CASSPGLQGWYGYTF
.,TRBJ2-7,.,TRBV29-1,TGCAGCGGGGGACTCAGCTCCTACGAGCAGTACTTC,CSGGLSSYEQYF
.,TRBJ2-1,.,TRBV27,TGTGCCAGTGCCGGGTCACATATCTACAATGAGCAGTTCTTC,CASAGSHIYNEQFF
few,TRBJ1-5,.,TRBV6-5,TGTGCCAGCAGCCAGAGGCGGGATCAGCCCCAGCATTTT,CASSQRRDQPQHF
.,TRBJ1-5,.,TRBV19,TGTGCCAGTAGTAGCAGGGGCAATCAGCCCCAGCATTTT,CASSSRGNQPQHF
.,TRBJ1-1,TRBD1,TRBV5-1,TGCGCCAGCAGCTTCCGAGGTGGACAGGGGAATCCTGAAGCTTTCTTT,CASSFRGGQGNPEAFF
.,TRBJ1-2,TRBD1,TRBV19,TGTGCCAGTACTTGGGCAGGGGGAGGCTACACCTTC,CASTWAGGGYTF
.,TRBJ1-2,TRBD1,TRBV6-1,TGTGCCAGCAGTGAAGCCCCAGGGGGAGTAGGCTACACCTTC,CASSEAPGGVGYTF
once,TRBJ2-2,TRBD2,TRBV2,TGTGCCAGCAGTCGGACTAGCGGGGGGAACACCGGGGAGCTGTTTTTT,CASSRTSGGNTGELFF
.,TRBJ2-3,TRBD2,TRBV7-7,TGTGCTAGCAGCTTATTACCAGCGGGGCTAGATACGCAGTATTTT,CASSLLPAGLDTQYF
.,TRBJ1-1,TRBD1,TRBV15,TGTGCCACCAGCGGTGGACAGGGGGTAGACACTGAAGCTTTCTTT,CATSGGQGVDTEAFF
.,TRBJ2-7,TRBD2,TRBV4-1,TGCGCCAGCAGCCAAGATCTCCTCGATCTAGCGGGAGTCTACGAGCAGTACTTC,CASSQDLLDLAGVYEQYF
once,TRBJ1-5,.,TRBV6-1,TGTGCCAGCAGTGAACAGGCGTATAGCAATCAGCCCCAGCATTTT,CASSEQAYSNQPQHF
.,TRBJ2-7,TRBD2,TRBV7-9,TGTGCCAGCAGCGCGCGGACTAGCGGGAGTTACGAGCAGTACTTC,CASSARTSGSYEQYF
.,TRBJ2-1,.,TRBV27,TGTGCCAGCAGTTGGGGGGATTCCTACAATGAGCAGTTCTTC,CASSWGDSYNEQFF